A selection of T cell receptor beta chains follows, all from one sample in a study of OX40 agonist ivuxolimab in advanced cancers. The table came from immunoSEQ multiplex PCR; TCRdb's copy has only in-frame clones and leaves some out. In the table there are about 100,000 clones, roughly 94% of which are singletons. The sample was CD4+ or CD8+ T cells sorted from blood, taken in a trial of the OX40 agonist ivuxolimab. The receptors originated from an adult with an advanced solid tumor such as melanoma, head and neck, liver or kidney cancer. CDR3s include the opening cysteine and the closing phenylalanine or tryptophan.

V gene: TRBV30; J gene: TRBJ1-5; CDR3 protein: CAWSVRGQVNQPQHF
V gene: TRBV27; J gene: TRBJ2-1; CDR3 protein: CASSLDGGALYNEQFF
V gene: TRBV9; J gene: TRBJ1-2; CDR3 protein: CASSVVDSDGGYTF
V gene: TRBV9; J gene: TRBJ2-4; CDR3 protein: CASSDRDTLAKNIQYF
V gene: TRBV6-6; J gene: TRBJ1-1; CDR3 protein: CASRRASAAFF
V gene: TRBV19; J gene: TRBJ2-5; CDR3 protein: CASSPTGVQETQYF
V gene: TRBV29-1; J gene: TRBJ1-1; CDR3 protein: CSVWASKGNTEAFF
V gene: TRBV6-9; J gene: TRBJ2-2; CDR3 protein: CASGGQGGTGELFF
V gene: TRBV9; J gene: TRBJ1-2; CDR3 protein: CASSPGLGGNYGYTF
V gene: TRBV19; J gene: TRBJ1-2; CDR3 protein: CASRPFPQGGKDYGYTF
V gene: TRBV28; J gene: TRBJ2-1; CDR3 protein: CASNPASGSRNEQFF
V gene: TRBV28; J gene: TRBJ2-5; CDR3 protein: CASSGRPRETQYF
V gene: TRBV11-2; J gene: TRBJ2-3; CDR3 protein: CASSLLLADTDTQYF
V gene: TRBV6-1; J gene: TRBJ1-4; CDR3 protein: CASSEATRRVVGKLFF
V gene: TRBV7-9; J gene: TRBJ1-4; CDR3 protein: CASSLGDRSTNEKLFF
V gene: TRBV9; J gene: TRBJ2-7; CDR3 protein: CASSVDRGSSYEQYF
V gene: TRBV15; J gene: TRBJ1-5; CDR3 protein: CATSRDRWVQPQHF
V gene: TRBV5-1; J gene: TRBJ2-1; CDR3 protein: CASSGGASDNEQFF
V gene: TRBV18; J gene: TRBJ2-5; CDR3 protein: CASSPAGLQETQYF
V gene: TRBV18; J gene: TRBJ2-1; CDR3 protein: CASSPRIFSGGEWNEQFF
V gene: TRBV4-2; J gene: TRBJ1-1; CDR3 protein: CASSQEVQDNTEAFF
V gene: TRBV10-3; J gene: TRBJ2-5; CDR3 protein: CAISDGNQETQYF
V gene: TRBV10-1; J gene: TRBJ1-1; CDR3 protein: CASSVNNRGNTEAFF
V gene: TRBV12-5; J gene: TRBJ2-1; CDR3 protein: CASAPTGTGEQFF
V gene: TRBV5-6; J gene: TRBJ1-5; CDR3 protein: CASSLYGRQATPYQPQHF
V gene: TRBV7-3; J gene: TRBJ2-1; CDR3 protein: CASSLTGSGRWNEQFF
V gene: TRBV5-1; J gene: TRBJ1-2; CDR3 protein: CASSQVWGDYGYTF
V gene: TRBV6-1; J gene: TRBJ1-5; CDR3 protein: CASGRGSNQPQHF
V gene: TRBV10-3; J gene: TRBJ2-7; CDR3 protein: CAISESTGRGPYEQYF
V gene: TRBV9; J gene: TRBJ2-5; CDR3 protein: CASSVGKAGLAGATETQYF
V gene: TRBV4-2; J gene: TRBJ2-6; CDR3 protein: CASSPGGGSGANVLTF
V gene: TRBV10-3; J gene: TRBJ2-7; CDR3 protein: CAISENSGTGSYEQYF
V gene: TRBV6-1; J gene: TRBJ2-7; CDR3 protein: CASRRDSLYEQYF
V gene: TRBV7-2; J gene: TRBJ1-3; CDR3 protein: CASASQGFGGNTIYF
V gene: TRBV9; J gene: TRBJ1-5; CDR3 protein: CASSVLRGNQPQHF
V gene: TRBV25-1; J gene: TRBJ2-5; CDR3 protein: CASTLAGGGETQYF
V gene: TRBV5-1; J gene: TRBJ2-3; CDR3 protein: CASFPGNGLSTDTQYF
V gene: TRBV4-1; J gene: TRBJ2-3; CDR3 protein: CASSQESGSTRWDTQYF
V gene: TRBV30; J gene: TRBJ1-1; CDR3 protein: CAWSVSPTFNTEAFF
V gene: TRBV4-3; J gene: TRBJ2-1; CDR3 protein: CASSQPGRSYNEQFF
V gene: TRBV10-3; J gene: TRBJ2-7; CDR3 protein: CAISESTLGYEQYF
V gene: TRBV18; J gene: TRBJ1-1; CDR3 protein: CASSPPEGGGLAFF
V gene: TRBV6-5; J gene: TRBJ2-7; CDR3 protein: CASTQGREQYF
V gene: TRBV28; J gene: TRBJ2-5; CDR3 protein: CASSLFFPSDVQETQYF
V gene: TRBV6-5; J gene: TRBJ1-3; CDR3 protein: CASRWGSSGNTIYF